The text below deals with one T cell receptor (beta chain). Its target is not known. These data come from a study of breast tumors, draining lymph nodes, adjacent tissues. Germline lookup yields CDR1 MNHEY and CDR2 SMNVEV (reference sequence). V trimming: 4 bases; J trimming: 6 bases; junction bases outside the gene matches: 9. The CDR3 is 15 residues long. Samples came from axillary lymph nodes draining the breast cancer. Using its own MiXCR run on the multiplex PCR reads, TCRdb lists one record per CDR3 protein. In the table there are over 150,000 distinct CDR3 sequences, approximately 30% of which are singletons. Study conclusions and caveats: The data were judged consistent with most tumor T cells coming from lymph node and expanding in tumor. Luminal-like breast cancer showed significantly higher tumor–nontumor repertoire similarity than basal-like. That most tumor T cells come from lymph nodes remained unproven. Tumors had less TCR diversity than lymph nodes, more than nontumor tissue.

The chain couples TRBV27 to TRBJ1-5, with 7 nucleotides matching TRBD1. Sequenced input: axillary lymph node tissue. The sequence was collected from a female donor with breast cancer. Some clones in this sample may be carry-over from other donors' samples. This CDR3 is CASSWEGGEGQPQHF. In nucleotides, the CDR3 is TGTGCCAGCAGTTGGGAAGGGGGCGAGGGTCAGCCCCAGCATTTT.